A single sample gave rise to the 18 T cell receptor beta chains below, sequenced in a study of vaccination and CD4 T cells after COVID-19. The antigens these receptors bind are not known. CD4+ T cells that had been cultured provided DNA sequenced with the Oncomine TCR Beta short-read assay. MiXCR was run by TCRdb on the PCR reads, yielding one entry per CDR3 protein. The table records roughly 20,000 distinct CDR3 sequences, roughly 50% of them present only once. The treatment: roughly 11-day PBMC culture with coronavirus spike peptide pools or control peptides (ViraFEST assay). Material for sequencing was CD4+ T cells from blood, cultured in vitro. All receptors come from a human donor who had recovered from COVID-19.

J is TRBJ2-3 and V is TRBV7-2, with D possibly being TRBD2 (6 bases). This CDR3 contains 14 residues. Germline CDR1 and CDR2: SGHTA and FQGNSA. V was shortened by 4 bases and J by 3 bases, with 11 bases between the two germline ends. This chain's CDR3 is CASSSMGGTDTQYF. CDR3 nucleotide sequence: TGTGCCAGCAGCTCTATGGGGGGAACAGATACGCAGTATTTT.

This clonotype was counted a few times. J is TRBJ1-6 and V is TRBV27, with D uncertain. This CDR3 is built from 14 residues. Germline V lookup: CDR1 MNHEY, CDR2 SMNVEV (reference sequence). Trimming took 5 bases from V and 8 from J, leaving 13 bases between them. As DNA, the CDR3 is TGTGCCAGCAGTCCTAGGACCGGGCATTCACCCCTCCACTTT. The encoded protein is CASSPRTGHSPLHF.

The rearrangement links TRBV6-1 to TRBJ1-6; D remains ambiguous. Between the trimmed V and J ends, which lost 2 bases and 9 bases, there was a span of 26 bases. The CDR3 consists of 19 residues. Germline assignment: CDR1 MNHNS and CDR2 SASEGT. CDR3 coding DNA: TGTGCCAGCAGTGAAAGGCCTGGGAGAAGGGCTGACCCAAGTTCACCCCTCCACTTT. It translates to CASSERPGRRADPSSPLHF.

The rearrangement links TRBV5-1 to TRBJ2-7, with 11 bases fitting TRBD1. This CDR3 region has 14 residues. CDR1 is SGHRS and CDR2 is YFSETQ in the germline V gene. V lost 3 bases and J lost 5; bases outside the gene matches: 4. The CDR3 region has the DNA TGCGCCAGCAGCTCGGGACAGGGGGGGAACGAGCAGTACTTC. Translating it yields CASSSGQGGNEQYF.

V is TRBV7-3 and J is TRBJ2-3; D may be TRBD2 (6 bases). Between the trimmed V and J ends, which lost 8 bases and 0 bases, there was a span of 18 bases. This CDR3 is built from 16 residues. CDR1 and CDR2 (germline): SGHTA, FQGTGA. Written as DNA, the CDR3 is TGTGCCAGCGGCCCGACTAGTGGTCTAAGCACAGATACGCAGTATTTT. Translating gives CASGPTSGLSTDTQYF.

V gene TRBV6-1 combines with J gene TRBJ2-1; 9 nucleotides align to TRBD2. Germline V lookup: CDR1 MNHNS, CDR2 SASEGT. The CDR3 is 16 amino acids. V dropped 6 bases and J dropped 0; count of bases not matched to a gene: 6. CDR3 sequence: CASRYLAGSSYNEQFF. Written as DNA, the CDR3 is TGTGCCAGCAGATATCTAGCGGGGAGCTCCTACAATGAGCAGTTCTTC.

This clonotype appeared once. This sequence joins TRBV20-1 and TRBJ2-1; D not resolved. Germline V gives CDR1 DFQATT, CDR2 SNEGSKA (reference sequence). This CDR3 has 11 amino acids. V was cut by 6 bases and J by 6 bases, with 9 bases left in between. The CDR3 sequence is CSAPELNEQFF. CDR3 nucleotide sequence: TGCAGTGCCCCGGAGCTCAATGAGCAGTTCTTC.

V usage is TRBV19 and J usage is TRBJ2-2; TRBD2 aligns across 8 bases. CDR1 LNHDA and CDR2 SQIVND come from the germline V gene (reference sequence). CDR3 length equals 15 residues. V shed 6 bases and J 3 bases; nucleotides not matched to a gene: 6. The CDR3, as DNA: TGTGCCAGTAGGGCAGCGGGAGTTTACACCGGGGAGCTGTTTTTT. Amino acid sequence: CASRAAGVYTGELFF.

The chain has TRBV10-3 and TRBJ2-3; the match to TRBD1 covers 7 bases. Unmatched junction bases numbered 7, after V lost 4 bases and J lost 3 bases. This CDR3 has 15 residues. Germline assignment: CDR1 ENHRY and CDR2 SYGVKD. CDR3: CAISGGQGDTDTQYF. The CDR3, as DNA: TGTGCCATCAGTGGAGGGCAGGGGGATACAGATACGCAGTATTTT.

This clonotype was seen only a few times. The chain combines TRBV19 with TRBJ1-5; D not resolved. CDR3 size: 13 residues. Per the germline V gene, CDR1 is LNHDA and CDR2 is SQIVND (reference sequence). V was clipped by 4 bases and J by 5 bases, with 9 bases between them. Here the CDR3 DNA reads TGTGCCAGTAGTAGCGGACGCGATCAGCCCCAGCATTTT. Translating gives CASSSGRDQPQHF. Full variable domain (rest looked up from reference TRBV19 and TRBJ1-5): DGGITQSPKYLFRKEGQNVTLSCEQNLNHDAMYWYRQDPGQGLRLIYYSQIVNDFQKGDIAEGYSVSREKKESFPLTVTSAQKNPTAFYLCASSSGRDQPQHFGDGTRLSIL.

The rearrangement joins TRBV7-3 to TRBJ2-3; D might be TRBD2 (7 bases). The V end lost 5 bases, the J end lost 8 bases, and 20 bases lay between the germline ends. Germline V gene lookup returns CDR1 SGHTA and CDR2 FQGTGA. This CDR3 spans 15 amino acids. The CDR3 nucleotides are TGTGCCAGCAGCCCCGGGGGGCGGGAGAGGGGTACGCAGTATTTT. Translated: CASSPGGRERGTQYF. The entire variable domain, with the rest obtained from reference TRBV7-3 and TRBJ2-3, is as follows: GAGVSQTPSNKVTEKGKYVELRCDPISGHTALYWYRQSLGQGPEFLIYFQGTGAADDSGLPNDRFFAVRPEGSVSTLKIQRTERGDSAVYLCASSPGGRERGTQYFGPGTRLTVL.

The rearrangement links TRBV20-1 to TRBJ2-3, with D maybe TRBD1 (6 bases). Germline CDR1 DFQATT, CDR2 SNEGSKA (reference sequence). The V end lost 5 bases, the J end lost 0 bases, and 12 bases lay between the germline ends. The CDR3 loop spans 14 amino acids. CDR3 residues: CSALAGASTDTQYF. The CDR3 DNA sequence: TGCAGTGCTTTAGCAGGGGCTAGCACAGATACGCAGTATTTT.

This clonotype has just one count. The gene calls are TRBV5-8 and TRBJ2-6; 7 bases line up with TRBD1. CDR1 and CDR2 (germline): SGHTS, YDEGEE. The CDR3 has 17 amino acids. V gave up 7 bases and J gave up 0 bases; unmatched junction bases: 10. CDR3 in DNA: TGTGCCAGCCCCCGGGACAGCTTTACCTCTGGGGCCAACGTCCTGACTTTC. Encoded protein: CASPRDSFTSGANVLTF.

The chain has TRBV20-1 and TRBJ2-7, with 10 bases aligning to TRBD2. The CDR3 covers 15 residues. The germline CDR1 and CDR2 sequences are DFQATT and SNEGSKA (reference sequence). The V and J ends lost 3 bases and 1 base, in that order; junction bases with no gene match: 6. The CDR3 here is CSASPGTSASYEQYF. CDR3 sequence (DNA): TGCAGTGCTAGTCCTGGGACTAGCGCGTCCTACGAGCAGTACTTC.

This rearrangement joins TRBV6-2 or TRBV6-3 to TRBJ2-1; 11 bases line up with TRBD2. CDR3 length: 18 residues. CDR1 and CDR2 (germline): MNHEY, SVGEGT. The V segment lost 8 bases and the J segment 4 bases; nucleotides outside the gene matches: 16. The CDR3 spells CASLNLTPGTSGYNEQFF. The CDR3 coding sequence is TGTGCCAGCCTTAATCTTACCCCCGGGACTAGCGGTTACAATGAGCAGTTCTTC.

J is TRBJ1-2 and V is TRBV6-2 or TRBV6-3, with D unresolved. There are 13 residues in the CDR3. Germline V gene lookup returns CDR1 MNHEY and CDR2 SVGEGT. The V and J ends lost 6 bases and 4 bases respectively, with 12 bases between them. The CDR3 here is CASRTGLGYGYTF. Here the CDR3 DNA reads TGTGCCAGCAGAACGGGTCTCGGCTATGGCTACACCTTC.

This rearrangement joins TRBV18 to TRBJ1-1, with D possibly matching TRBD1 (5 bases). Per germline, CDR1 KGHSH and CDR2 LQKENI. Trimming shortened V by 3 bases and J by 5 bases, and 13 bases separated the two germline ends. The CDR3 has 14 amino acids. The CDR3 here is CASSPREGWTEAFF. The CDR3 nucleotides read TGTGCCAGCTCACCCCGGGAGGGGTGGACTGAAGCTTTCTTT.

This clonotype showed up just a few times. This chain uses TRBV27 with TRBJ2-1, with TRBD2 matching 8 bases. This CDR3 has 18 residues. Trimming cost V 5 bases and J 0 bases; bases outside gene matches: 12. Germline lookup yields CDR1 MNHEY and CDR2 SMNVEV (reference sequence). The DNA of the CDR3 is TGTGCCAGCAGTCCAACTAGCGGATCTTACAGCTCCTACAATGAGCAGTTCTTC. Amino acids: CASSPTSGSYSSYNEQFF.